One sample yielded the 32 T cell receptor beta chains listed below, sequenced in a study of cytomegalovirus exposure and HLA in healthy donors. In the PCR, 60 Vbeta and 13 Jbeta primers were used. The protocol was immunoSEQ multiplex PCR, while the TCRdb copy is restricted to in-frame clones and leaves out a portion. There are around 200,000 clones in the sample; about 80% occur only once, and around 2.9% lies in the top ten. Sequencing was done on a sample of PBMCs. These receptors all come from a woman in her sixties or seventies in good health and CMV-seropositive.

V and J are TRBV25-1 and TRBJ1-1, with D tentatively TRBD1 (5 bases). This CDR3 region has 15 residues. Per the germline V gene, CDR1 is MGHDK and CDR2 is SYGVNS. Trimming shortened V by 2 bases and J by 1 base, and 11 bases separated the two germline ends. CDR3 bases: TGTGCCAGCAGTGAAGCAGGGCGGGGGAACACTGAAGCTTTCTTT. Amino acids: CASSEAGRGNTEAFF.

The chain recombines TRBV30 with TRBJ1-1; no definite D call. Germline V CDR1 and CDR2: GTSNPN, SVGIG (reference sequence). This CDR3 spans 11 amino acids. V shed 0 bases and J shed 9 bases, with 8 bases lying between them. The CDR3 region has the DNA TGTGCCTGGAGTGTGTGGCCTCAAGCTTTCTTT. Translation: CAWSVWPQAFF.

The chain is built from TRBV7-2 and TRBJ2-5; 9 bases match TRBD1. The V gene's germline CDR1 is SGHTA and CDR2 FQGNSA. The CDR3 runs to 15 residues. V shed 6 bases, J shed 1 base, and the junction held 6 bases outside the gene matches. The CDR3 nucleotides read TGTGCCAGCAGACAAACAGGGGGCCGCCAAGAGACCCAGTACTTC. This encodes CASRQTGGRQETQYF.

The CDR3 here is CASSVEWGQGGQETQYF. DNA of the CDR3: TGTGCCAGCAGCGTAGAGTGGGGACAGGGGGGACAAGAGACCCAGTACTTC. The genes are TRBV9 and TRBJ2-5, with TRBD1 matching over 11 bases. The CDR3 has 17 amino acids. V lost 0 bases, J lost 2 bases, and 6 bases stayed unmatched. CDR1 and CDR2 from the germline V gene are SGDLS and YYNGEE. The full variable domain, with the rest looked up from reference TRBV9 and TRBJ2-5, is DSGVTQTPKHLITATGQRVTLRCSPRSGDLSVYWYQQSLDQGLQFLIQYYNGEERAKGNILERFSAQQFPDLHSELNLSSLELGDSALYFCASSVEWGQGGQETQYFGPGTRLLVL.

The chain recombines TRBV6-6 with TRBJ2-3; 9 bases align to TRBD2. From germline, CDR1 is MNHNY and CDR2 SVGAGI (reference sequence). The CDR3 consists of 16 residues. The V gene end was trimmed by 2 bases and the J gene end by 4 bases; junction bases not matched to a gene: 7. As DNA, the CDR3 is TGTGCCAGCAGTTACGCGGCGGGGGGGCAAGCAGATACGCAGTATTTT. Protein: CASSYAAGGQADTQYF.

The V and J genes are TRBV5-1 and TRBJ2-2; the match to TRBD1 covers 10 bases. This CDR3 has 14 amino acids. Germline trimming cut 4 bases from V and 6 bases from J; bases unmatched to any gene: 3. The germline gives CDR1 SGHRS, CDR2 YFSETQ. The CDR3 is CASSTTGGSGELFF. For the CDR3, the DNA is TGCGCCAGCAGCACGACAGGGGGCTCCGGGGAGCTGTTTTTT.

The sample holds a few counts of this clone. The chain combines TRBV28 with TRBJ1-5; 7 positions agree with TRBD1. Germline V gives CDR1 MDHEN, CDR2 SYDVKM. CDR3 length: 14 residues. With 6 bases clipped from V and 4 bases from J, the junction kept 6 bases outside the gene matches. The CDR3 sequence is CASSPGQLNQPQHF. The DNA for the CDR3 is TGTGCCAGCAGCCCGGGACAGTTAAATCAGCCCCAGCATTTT.

This chain uses TRBV6-4 with TRBJ2-2, with a tentative D call TRBD1 (5 bases). Trimming stripped 2 bases from V and 4 bases from J, with 11 bases between. Germline V CDR1 and CDR2: MRHNA, SNTAGT. This CDR3 spans 15 amino acids. Written as DNA, the CDR3 is TGTGCCAGCAGTGACGGTCTAGGGGCCACCGGGGAGCTGTTTTTT. This sequence encodes CASSDGLGATGELFF.

The gene calls are TRBV5-1 and TRBJ1-1, with D perhaps TRBD1 (6 bases). The V end was cut by 4 bases, the J end by 1 base, with 11 bases between. CDR3 length: 14 amino acids. Germline lookup yields CDR1 SGHRS and CDR2 YFSETQ. The CDR3 region has the DNA TGCGCCAGCAGCGAACAGGGTGGGAACACTGAAGCTTTCTTT. Protein sequence: CASSEQGGNTEAFF.

This chain joins TRBV18 and TRBJ2-2, with a possible D match to TRBD1 (6 bases). The V gene's germline CDR1 is KGHSH and CDR2 LQKENI. The CDR3 is 16 residues long. The V and J ends lost 5 bases and 6 bases respectively, with 19 bases between them. For the CDR3, the DNA is TGTGCCAGCTCATCATTTTTCAATGGGGGCGCCGGGGAGCTGTTTTTT. Residues: CASSSFFNGGAGELFF.

This clone came up a few times. The chain uses TRBV7-8 and TRBJ1-1, with D unclear. The germline CDR1 and CDR2 sequences are SGHVS and FQNEAQ. With 1 base removed from V and 5 bases from J, the gap between germline ends came to 8 bases. CDR3 size: 13 residues. The CDR3 bases are TGTGCCAGCAGCTTAGTCCCCGGGACTGAAGCTTTCTTT. Translated, it gives CASSLVPGTEAFF.

This clone was detected only a few times. V is TRBV18 and J is TRBJ2-5, with a weak D call TRBD1 (7 bases). Germline CDR1 reads KGHSH; CDR2 reads LQKENI. V was clipped by 4 bases and J by 5 bases, with 17 bases between them. The CDR3 runs 15 residues. Here the CDR3 reads CASSQAGGTGETQYF. CDR3 DNA sequence: TGTGCCAGCTCACAAGCAGGGGGGACCGGGGAGACCCAGTACTTC.

The rearrangement uses TRBV5-1 and TRBJ2-5; 9 nucleotides align to TRBD2. The germline CDR1 and CDR2 sequences are SGHRS and YFSETQ. The CDR3 extends over 15 amino acids. The V and J ends lost 2 bases and 4 bases, in that order; junction bases with no gene match: 6. The CDR3 DNA follows: TGCGCCAGCAGCTTAGGAGCGGGGGGCCGAGAGACCCAGTACTTC. The encoded protein is CASSLGAGGRETQYF.

A few counts support this clone. The chain recombines TRBV18 with TRBJ2-1, with D unresolved. The CDR3 contains 14 residues. CDR1 KGHSH and CDR2 LQKENI come from the germline V gene. V lost 2 bases to trimming and J lost 4 bases, with 9 bases between them. The CDR3 DNA follows: TGTGCCAGCTCACCATCCGACGGGTACAATGAGCAGTTCTTC. It yields the protein CASSPSDGYNEQFF.

The rearrangement joins TRBV14 to TRBJ1-1; D uncertain. V lost 3 bases and J 2 bases, leaving 28 bases between the germline ends. Per germline, CDR1 SGHDN and CDR2 FVKESK. The CDR3 spans 20 residues. CDR3 protein: CASSHLRYLNTKILNTEAFF. In DNA form, the CDR3 reads TGTGCCAGCAGCCATCTCAGGTATCTGAATACCAAAATTCTAAACACTGAAGCTTTCTTT.

The chain recombines TRBV5-1 with TRBJ2-5, with D perhaps matching TRBD1 (6 bases). The germline V and J ends were trimmed by 2 bases and 5 bases, with 16 bases remaining between them. Per the germline V gene, CDR1 is SGHRS and CDR2 is YFSETQ. The CDR3 length is 15 residues. This chain's CDR3 is CASSFMWGPRETQYF. The DNA of the CDR3 is TGCGCCAGCAGCTTCATGTGGGGGCCCCGTGAGACCCAGTACTTC.

The chain carries TRBV2 and TRBJ2-7, with D tentatively TRBD1 (5 bases). The V gene's germline CDR1 is SNHLY and CDR2 FYNNEI. Trimming took 6 bases from V and 1 from J, leaving 7 bases between them. CDR3 length equals 12 residues. The CDR3 DNA reads TGTGCCAGCAGGGACAATTCCTACGAGCAGTACTTC. Encoded protein: CASRDNSYEQYF.

V and J are TRBV2 and TRBJ2-3; maybe TRBD2 (6 bases). This CDR3 has 14 amino acids. V was clipped by 10 bases and J by 1 base, with 15 bases between them. From germline, CDR1 is SNHLY and CDR2 FYNNEI. The CDR3 region has the DNA TGTGCCACAGGTTGGTCTAGCGGCACAGATACGCAGTATTTT. Amino acid sequence: CATGWSSGTDTQYF.

This chain links TRBV11-2 with TRBJ2-7; TRBD2 matches 13 bases. Germline V CDR1 and CDR2: SGHAT, FQNNGV. V lost 2 bases and J lost 6; bases outside the gene matches: 1. The CDR3 contains 14 residues. Here the CDR3 DNA reads TGTGCCAGCAGCTTACGGACTAGCGGGAGCGAGCAGTACTTC. Encoded protein: CASSLRTSGSEQYF.

This clone was found a few times. CDR3 DNA: TGTGCCAGCAGCCAAGGACTAGACCGGGCAGATACGCAGTATTTT. It translates to CASSQGLDRADTQYF. The gene calls are TRBV7-9 and TRBJ2-3, with 7 bases fitting TRBD2. CDR3 length: 15 amino acids. CDR1 is SEHNR, CDR2 FQNEAQ, per germline (reference sequence). V shed 5 bases, J shed 4 bases, and the junction held 9 bases outside the gene matches.

The J gene is TRBJ1-1, the V gene TRBV5-1; tentatively, D is TRBD1 (5 bases). CDR3 length: 16 residues. From germline, CDR1 is SGHRS and CDR2 YFSETQ. Trimming removed 4 bases at V and 1 base at J, with 17 bases between. CDR3 loop: CASSPLFVGANTEAFF. Written as DNA, the CDR3 is TGCGCCAGCAGCCCCTTATTTGTAGGGGCGAACACTGAAGCTTTCTTT.

The chain combines TRBV6-6 with TRBJ2-7, with TRBD1 matching 8 bases. V was clipped by 2 bases and J by 2 bases; unmatched bases: 8. Per germline, CDR1 MNHNY and CDR2 SVGAGI (reference sequence). The CDR3 is 16 amino acids. CDR3 protein: CASSYEGQAGAYEQYF. CDR3 DNA sequence: TGTGCCAGCAGTTACGAGGGACAGGCCGGGGCCTACGAGCAGTACTTC.

The chain links TRBV13 to TRBJ2-7, with 7 bases lining up with TRBD2. The germline gives CDR1 PRHDT, CDR2 FYEKMQ (reference sequence). The junction had 5 bases not matched to a gene; V was cut back by 3 bases and J by 0 bases. The CDR3 sequence is 15 residues long. This chain's CDR3 is CASSLDGRSSYEQYF. Here the CDR3 DNA reads TGTGCCAGCAGCTTGGACGGGAGGAGCTCCTACGAGCAGTACTTC.

The chain is built from TRBV5-1 and TRBJ1-2; no reliable D call. V was pared by 2 bases and J by 1 base, with 12 bases between. The CDR3 sequence is 15 residues long. The germline CDR1 and CDR2 sequences are SGHRS and YFSETQ. The CDR3 region is CASSLSGSLNYGYTF. In DNA form, the CDR3 reads TGCGCCAGCAGCTTATCCGGTTCCCTTAACTATGGCTACACCTTC.

The CDR3 loop is CASSTLNRGRAEKLFF. For the CDR3, the DNA is TGTGCCAGCAGCACGCTCAACAGGGGGCGGGCTGAAAAACTGTTTTTT. The chain employs TRBV5-6 and TRBJ1-4; 9 bases match TRBD1. The CDR3 runs to 16 residues. Looked up from germline, CDR1 is SGHDT and CDR2 is YYEEEE. The junction had 11 bases not matched to a gene; V was cut back by 4 bases and J by 7 bases. The full variable domain, with the rest looked up from reference TRBV5-6 and TRBJ1-4, is DAGVTQSPTHLIKTRGQQVTLRCSPKSGHDTVSWYQQALGQGPQFIFQYYEEEERQRGNFPDRFSGHQFPNYSSELNVNALLLGDSALYLCASSTLNRGRAEKLFFGSGTQLSVL.

The chain couples TRBV28 to TRBJ2-5; maybe TRBD2 (5 bases). The ends were cut back, 3 bases at V and 5 bases at J, with 7 bases in the middle. Germline assignment: CDR1 MDHEN and CDR2 SYDVKM. The CDR3 runs to 12 residues. The CDR3 region has the DNA TGTGCCAGCAGTTTTCGGAGGGAGACCCAGTACTTC. It encodes CASSFRRETQYF.

This chain uses TRBV6-5 with TRBJ1-1, with TRBD1 identical over 7 bases. The CDR3 runs 14 residues. CDR1 is MNHEY, CDR2 SVGAGI, per germline. With 2 bases clipped from V and 6 bases from J, the junction kept 6 bases outside the gene matches. CDR3 nucleotide sequence: TGTGCCAGCAGTTACGTAGGGACAGTTTCTGAAGCTTTCTTT. It translates to CASSYVGTVSEAFF.

In DNA, the CDR3 is TGTGCCAGTAGTCCCCTGGGGGGGCGGTACAATGAGCAGTTCTTC. Its protein is CASSPLGGRYNEQFF. The J gene is TRBJ2-1, the V gene TRBV19; TRBD2 might be the D (7 bases). CDR1 is LNHDA and CDR2 is SQIVND in the germline V gene (reference sequence). Trimming left V 5 bases short and J 4 bases short, with 15 bases between. The CDR3 runs 15 residues.

The V and J genes are TRBV29-1 and TRBJ2-5; maybe TRBD2 (5 bases). Germline values: CDR1 SQVTM, CDR2 ANQGSEA. Trimming removed 2 bases at V and 5 bases at J, with 12 bases between. The CDR3 loop spans 13 amino acids. CDR3 nucleotide sequence: TGCAGCGTTGAAATTGAGACGGGGGAGACCCAGTACTTC. As protein: CSVEIETGETQYF.

In regard to this clone: This sample includes further DNA sequences coding for the same CDR3. The chain employs TRBV6-1 and TRBJ2-7; TRBD2 is a possible D gene (5 bases). The CDR3 is 17 amino acids. V dropped 4 bases and J dropped 0 bases, with 19 bases sitting between them. In germline, CDR1 is MNHNS, CDR2 SASEGT. The DNA for the CDR3 is TGTGCCAGCAGTGCCGCTGCAACGGGATTGACCTCCTACGAGCAGTACTTC. Translated, it gives CASSAAATGLTSYEQYF.

V and J are TRBV7-9 and TRBJ2-7; D gene unclear. With 6 bases removed from V and 2 bases from J, the gap between germline ends came to 14 bases. This CDR3 is built from 14 residues. Germline V gene sequence: CDR1 SEHNR, CDR2 FQNEAQ (reference sequence). The CDR3 DNA sequence: TGTGCCAGCAGTCCTACCTACACAGCCTACGAGCAGTACTTC. This encodes CASSPTYTAYEQYF.

The genes are TRBV5-6 and TRBJ1-2; D unclear. V was trimmed by 4 bases and J by 4 bases, leaving 8 bases between them. The CDR3 has 12 amino acids. Germline lookup yields CDR1 SGHDT and CDR2 YYEEEE. The CDR3 region is CASSMGGYGYTF. The CDR3 DNA reads TGTGCCAGCAGCATGGGAGGCTATGGCTACACCTTC.